This passage covers 20 T cell receptor beta chains from one sample sequenced in a study of cytomegalovirus exposure and HLA in healthy donors. PCR primers comprised 60 Vbeta and 13 Jbeta primers. Method: immunoSEQ multiplex PCR; TCRdb's copy keeps in-frame clones and lacks some. The sample records 90,000 to 120,000 clones, around 70% being singletons. The sequenced material came from PBMCs. The receptor source for this set is a man aged 35-49 years in good health and CMV-seropositive.

The chain employs TRBV6-1 and TRBJ2-1; 12 nucleotides match TRBD2. Germline lookup yields CDR1 MNHNS and CDR2 SASEGT. The CDR3 spans 14 residues. With V trimmed by 4 bases and J by 9 bases, 4 bases remained unmatched. In nucleotides, the CDR3 is TGTGCCAGCAGTGCCTCGACTAGCGGGGGTGAGCAGTTCTTC. Translation gives CASSASTSGGEQFF.

This clone was detected a few times. This chain joins TRBV7-2 and TRBJ1-1; D is ambiguous. Germline lookup yields CDR1 SGHTA and CDR2 FQGNSA. The CDR3 sequence is 17 residues long. Trimming pared 5 bases from V and 1 base from J, leaving 20 bases between. CDR3 region: CASSRTRPGAGNTEAFF. DNA for the CDR3: TGTGCCAGCAGCCGAACTCGACCAGGTGCGGGGAACACTGAAGCTTTCTTT.

The CDR3, as DNA: TGTGCCAGCTCACCCAAGGGACAGTCCTACGAGCAGTACTTC. Translation: CASSPKGQSYEQYF. V and J are TRBV18 and TRBJ2-7, with 7 nucleotides matching TRBD1. This CDR3 contains 14 residues. The V segment lost 3 bases and the J segment 1 base; nucleotides outside the gene matches: 3. Germline assignment: CDR1 KGHSH and CDR2 LQKENI.

The table lists this clone with a few counts. V usage is TRBV5-8 and J usage is TRBJ2-5, with 9 bases fitting TRBD1. This CDR3 comprises 14 residues. CDR1 is SGHTS and CDR2 is YDEGEE in the germline V gene. V was clipped by 3 bases and J by 4 bases; unmatched bases: 4. CDR3 nucleotide sequence: TGTGCCAGCAGCTGGGTGGACAGGGGAGAGACCCAGTACTTC. This encodes CASSWVDRGETQYF.

This chain links TRBV6-4 with TRBJ2-3; a possible D gene is TRBD1 (6 bases). The CDR3 extends over 14 amino acids. Looked up from germline, CDR1 is MRHNA and CDR2 is SNTAGT. V was pared by 2 bases and J by 2 bases, with 8 bases between. Here the CDR3 DNA reads TGTGCCAGCAGTGACAAGGGGGACACAGATACGCAGTATTTT. Amino acid sequence: CASSDKGDTDTQYF.

The genes are TRBV7-2 and TRBJ2-5; 8 positions agree with TRBD1. The CDR3 covers 16 residues. V lost 1 base, J lost 5 bases, and 9 bases stayed unmatched. Germline loops: CDR1 SGHTA, CDR2 FQGNSA. CDR3 sequence (DNA): TGTGCCAGCAGCTTAGACCGCGGACAGGGCGGTGAGACCCAGTACTTC. Its protein is CASSLDRGQGGETQYF. Filled out from reference TRBV7-2 and TRBJ2-5, the complete variable domain reads GAGVSQSPSNKVTEKGKDVELRCDPISGHTALYWYRQSLGQGLEFLIYFQGNSAPDKSGLPSDRFSAERTGGSVSTLTIQRTQQEDSAVYLCASSLDRGQGGETQYFGPGTRLLVL.

The chain recombines TRBV1 with TRBJ2-7; whether TRBD1, the table's D call, matches the DNA was not checked. TRBV1 is an annotated pseudogene. This CDR3 spans 14 amino acids. CDR3: CTSSPTGANYEQYV. CDR3 coding DNA: TGCACCAGCAGCCCAACAGGGGCGAACTACGAGCAGTACGTC.

This chain uses TRBV2 with TRBJ2-7; the D gene is possibly TRBD2 (5 bases). This CDR3 region has 18 residues. The germline gives CDR1 SNHLY, CDR2 FYNNEI. V was clipped by 1 base and J by 3 bases, with 22 bases between them. The CDR3 sequence: CASSEGRSENLLLYEQYV. Here the CDR3 DNA reads TGTGCCAGCAGTGAAGGGAGGTCAGAGAACCTATTACTCTACGAGCAGTACGTC.

The J gene is TRBJ1-1, the V gene TRBV29-1; tentatively, D is TRBD1 (5 bases). V gave up 2 bases and J gave up 4 bases, with 11 bases separating them. The CDR3 extends over 13 amino acids. Germline-derived CDR1 and CDR2 are SQVTM and ANQGSEA. The CDR3 coding sequence is TGCAGCGTTGAATTGGGAGGGGCCACTGAAGCTTTCTTT. Protein sequence: CSVELGGATEAFF.

The V call is TRBV7-3, the J call TRBJ2-1; D call uncertain. Trimming shortened V by 5 bases and J by 4 bases, and 9 bases separated the two germline ends. There are 13 residues in the CDR3. Germline CDR1 SGHTA, CDR2 FQGTGA. The CDR3 region has the DNA TGTGCCAGCAGCCAAGACTTGTACAATGAGCAGTTCTTC. Amino acid sequence: CASSQDLYNEQFF.

The chain employs TRBV5-4 and TRBJ1-1; D perhaps matches TRBD1 (5 bases). The V gene lost 2 bases and the J gene lost 1 base, with 6 bases spanning the gap. The CDR3 is made up of 13 amino acids. CDR1 is SGHNT, CDR2 YYREEE, per germline (reference sequence). The CDR3 region has the DNA TGTGCCAGCAGCTTAGGGGAGAACACTGAAGCTTTCTTT. Protein product: CASSLGENTEAFF.

The genes are TRBV29-1 and TRBJ1-3; D unclear. The CDR3 sequence is 16 residues long. Trimming removed 6 bases from V and 8 bases from J, with 26 bases in between. Germline CDR1 is SQVTM and CDR2 is ANQGSEA. CDR3 DNA: TGCAGCGTGGCACCCAGCGCCCCACCAAATTTGGACACCATATATTTT. It specifies CSVAPSAPPNLDTIYF. Full variable domain (rest looked up from reference TRBV29-1 and TRBJ1-3): SAVISQKPSRDICQRGTSLTIQCQVDSQVTMMFWYRQQPGQSLTLIATANQGSEATYESGFVIDKFPISRPNLTFSTLTVSNMSPEDSSIYLCSVAPSAPPNLDTIYFGEGSWLTVV.

This clone appeared once. In DNA form, the CDR3 reads TGTGCCAGCAGCTTGCGAATCGGGAGGGCCGACAATGAGCAGTTCTTC. Translating it yields CASSLRIGRADNEQFF. The genes are TRBV13 and TRBJ2-1; 8 nucleotides align to TRBD2. The CDR3 is 16 residues long. V lost 3 bases and J lost 5; bases outside the gene matches: 9. Germline V CDR1 and CDR2: PRHDT, FYEKMQ (reference sequence).

The CDR3 here is CASSLSGGVGTEAFF. CDR3 nucleotides: TGTGCCAGCAGCTTATCTGGAGGGGTGGGCACTGAAGCTTTCTTT. V is TRBV7-9 and J is TRBJ1-1, with D perhaps TRBD1 (5 bases). The CDR3 is made up of 15 amino acids. The V and J ends lost 2 bases and 4 bases respectively, with 14 bases between them. CDR1 is SEHNR and CDR2 is FQNEAQ in the germline V gene (reference sequence).

V and J are TRBV4-3 and TRBJ2-3; 11 positions match TRBD2. V trimming: 4 bases; J trimming: 0 bases; junction bases outside the gene matches: 12. The CDR3 runs to 19 residues. From germline, CDR1 is LGHNA and CDR2 YSLEER. CDR3 residues: CASSLRLAGGAPSTDTQYF. CDR3 in DNA: TGCGCCAGCAGCCTCCGGCTAGCGGGAGGTGCTCCTAGCACAGATACGCAGTATTTT.

The rearrangement uses TRBV7-3 and TRBJ2-7, with 10 bases aligning to TRBD1. Germline V gives CDR1 SGHTA, CDR2 FQGTGA. The CDR3 has 16 amino acids. J was trimmed by 3 bases and V by 4 bases; bases with no gene match: 9. Written as DNA, the CDR3 is TGTGCCAGCAGCTCCGGACCGACAGGGGGCTACTACGAGCAGTACTTC. As protein: CASSSGPTGGYYEQYF.

Sample share makes this clone medium-sized. The rearrangement links TRBV4-1 to TRBJ2-3; 9 nucleotides agree with TRBD2. The CDR3 consists of 16 residues. The V gene's germline CDR1 is MGHRA and CDR2 YSYEKL. V dropped 2 bases and J dropped 2; count of bases not matched to a gene: 5. The CDR3: CASSQSASGITDTQYF. The CDR3 region has the DNA TGCGCCAGCAGCCAATCAGCTAGCGGGATCACAGATACGCAGTATTTT.

V is TRBV4-3 and J is TRBJ2-5, with 9 bases aligning to TRBD2. The J call is uncertain, as TRBJ2-7 better fits the DNA end. CDR3 length equals 15 residues. Germline V CDR1 and CDR2: LGHNA, YSLEER. This CDR3 reads CASSQGREGRYEQYF. The CDR3 nucleotides read TGCGCCAGCAGCCAAGGGCGGGAGGGCCGCTACGAGCAGTACTTC.

This clone was observed a few times. V usage is TRBV4-2 and J usage is TRBJ1-5; D perhaps matches TRBD1 (6 bases). CDR3 length equals 16 residues. Germline V lookup: CDR1 LGHNA, CDR2 YNFKEQ. V was clipped by 4 bases and J by 2 bases, with 15 bases between them. The CDR3 DNA follows: TGTGCCAGCAGCCGAGGGGGAGACCTGGGCAATCAGCCCCAGCATTTT. It codes for CASSRGGDLGNQPQHF.

The genes are TRBV9 and TRBJ2-1; TRBD1 agrees at 9 bases. Trimming removed 3 bases from V and 7 bases from J; junction bases left unmatched: 8. Germline assignment: CDR1 SGDLS and CDR2 YYNGEE. This CDR3 is built from 15 residues. CDR3 protein: CASSDSGTGYNEQFF. The CDR3 DNA reads TGTGCCAGCAGCGACTCCGGGACAGGGTATAATGAGCAGTTCTTC.